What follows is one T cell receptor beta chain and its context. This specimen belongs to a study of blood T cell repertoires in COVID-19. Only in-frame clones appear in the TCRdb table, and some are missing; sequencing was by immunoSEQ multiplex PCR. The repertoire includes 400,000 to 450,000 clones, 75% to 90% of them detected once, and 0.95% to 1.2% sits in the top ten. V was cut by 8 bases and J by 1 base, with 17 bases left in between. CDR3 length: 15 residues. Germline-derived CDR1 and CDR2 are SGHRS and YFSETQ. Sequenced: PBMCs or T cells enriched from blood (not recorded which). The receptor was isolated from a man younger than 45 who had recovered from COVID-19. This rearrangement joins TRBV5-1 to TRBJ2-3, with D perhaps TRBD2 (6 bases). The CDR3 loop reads CASSWGERGTDTQYF. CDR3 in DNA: TGCGCCAGTTCTTGGGGGGAGAGGGGCACAGATACGCAGTATTTT.